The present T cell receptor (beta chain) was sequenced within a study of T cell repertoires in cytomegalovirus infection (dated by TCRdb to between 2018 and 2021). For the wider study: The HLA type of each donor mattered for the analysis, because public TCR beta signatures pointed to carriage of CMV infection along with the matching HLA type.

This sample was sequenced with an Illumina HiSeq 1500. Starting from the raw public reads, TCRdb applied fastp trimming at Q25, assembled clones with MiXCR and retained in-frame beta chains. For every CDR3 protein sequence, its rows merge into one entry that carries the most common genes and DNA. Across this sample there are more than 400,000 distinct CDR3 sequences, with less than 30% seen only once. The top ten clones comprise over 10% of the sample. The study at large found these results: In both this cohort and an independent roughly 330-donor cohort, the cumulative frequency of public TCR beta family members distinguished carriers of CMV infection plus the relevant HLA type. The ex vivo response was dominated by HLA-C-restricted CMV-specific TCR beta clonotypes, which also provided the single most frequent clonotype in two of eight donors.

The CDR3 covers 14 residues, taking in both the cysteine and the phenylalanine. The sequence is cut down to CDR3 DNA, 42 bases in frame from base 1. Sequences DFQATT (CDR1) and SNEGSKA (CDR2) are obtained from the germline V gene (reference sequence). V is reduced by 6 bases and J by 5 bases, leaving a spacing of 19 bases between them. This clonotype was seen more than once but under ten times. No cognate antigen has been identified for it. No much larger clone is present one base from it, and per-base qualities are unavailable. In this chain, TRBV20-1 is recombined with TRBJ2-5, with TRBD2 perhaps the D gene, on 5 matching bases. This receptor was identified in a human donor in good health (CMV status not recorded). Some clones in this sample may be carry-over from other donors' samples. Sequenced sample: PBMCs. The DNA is TGCAGTGCGGAGAGAGTCCCGGGCGGGGAGACCCAGTACTTC. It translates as CSAERVPGGETQYF.